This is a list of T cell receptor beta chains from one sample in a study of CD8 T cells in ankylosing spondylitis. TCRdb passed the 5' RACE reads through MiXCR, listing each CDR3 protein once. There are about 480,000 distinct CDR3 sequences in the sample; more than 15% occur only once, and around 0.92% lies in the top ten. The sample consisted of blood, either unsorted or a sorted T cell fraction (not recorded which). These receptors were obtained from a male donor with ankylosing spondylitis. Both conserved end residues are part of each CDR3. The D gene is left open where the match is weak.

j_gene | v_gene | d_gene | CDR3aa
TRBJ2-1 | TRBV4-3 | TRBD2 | CASSQDLGLAGNEQFF
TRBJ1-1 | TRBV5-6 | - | CASSLHTEAFF
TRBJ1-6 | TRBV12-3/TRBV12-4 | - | CASSLAGFHSPLHF
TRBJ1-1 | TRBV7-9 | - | CASSLAHSSLKAFF
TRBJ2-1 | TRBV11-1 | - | CASSPQVHEQFF
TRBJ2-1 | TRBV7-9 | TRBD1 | CASSYDRGFGNEQFF
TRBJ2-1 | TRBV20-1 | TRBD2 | CSARGSKGVVAGGLQFF
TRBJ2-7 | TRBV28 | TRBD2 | CASSQGSTSGRGEQYF
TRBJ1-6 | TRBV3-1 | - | CASSQDHQRKNSPLHF
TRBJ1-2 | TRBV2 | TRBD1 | CASWTGVSSYGYTF
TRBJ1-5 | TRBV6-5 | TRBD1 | CASILRPSGGQPQHF
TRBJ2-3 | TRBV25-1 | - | CASVGEGSTDTQYF
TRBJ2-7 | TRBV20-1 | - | CSAPQNRGTPVYEQYF
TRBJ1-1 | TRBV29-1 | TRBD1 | CSVALQGSHTEAFF
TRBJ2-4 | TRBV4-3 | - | CASSQTLSIAKNIQYF
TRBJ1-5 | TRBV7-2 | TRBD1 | CASSSRTGVSNQPQHF
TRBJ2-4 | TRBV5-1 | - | CASSLDGQPKNIQYF
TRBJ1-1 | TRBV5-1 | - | CASSLSGSQGNTEAFF
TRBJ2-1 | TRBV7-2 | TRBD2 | CASSFGGGPNNEQFF
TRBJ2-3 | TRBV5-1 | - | CASSLAVGGSDTQYF
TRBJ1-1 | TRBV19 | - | CASSIGDGSTEAFF
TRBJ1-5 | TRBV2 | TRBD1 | CASSRTGSSQPQHF
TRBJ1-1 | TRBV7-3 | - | CASSLRGPGTEAFF
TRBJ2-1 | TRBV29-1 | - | CSVGRISYNEQFF
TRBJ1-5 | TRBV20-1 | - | CSATLSGQPQHF
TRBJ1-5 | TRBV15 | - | CATSGGLSNQPQHF
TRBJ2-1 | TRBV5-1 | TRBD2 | CASSQGLAGVYEQFF
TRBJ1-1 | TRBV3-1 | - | CASSQEHRYTEAFF
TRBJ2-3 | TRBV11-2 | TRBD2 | CASSPGTSGGIDTQYF
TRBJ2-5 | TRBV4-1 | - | CASSHVERKGGWQETQYF
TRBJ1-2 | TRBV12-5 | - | CASGLNGLYGYTF
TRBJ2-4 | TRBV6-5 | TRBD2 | CASSNGLAGVRNIQYF
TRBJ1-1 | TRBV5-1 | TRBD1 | CASSPFRGDNTEAFF
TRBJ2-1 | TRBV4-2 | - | CASSQDRLGVEQFF
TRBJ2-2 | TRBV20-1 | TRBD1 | CSAPRDRRGRELFF
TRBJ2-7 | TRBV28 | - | CASRPLQGRHENYEQYF
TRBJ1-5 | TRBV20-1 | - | CSAKRGNQPQHF
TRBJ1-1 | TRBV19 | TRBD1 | CASSQGTARDRTTEAFF
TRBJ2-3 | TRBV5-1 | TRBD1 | CASASGQNTDTQYF
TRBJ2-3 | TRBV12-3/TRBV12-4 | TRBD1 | CASSWDRARADTQYF
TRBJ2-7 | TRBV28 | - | CASSSRGHEQYF
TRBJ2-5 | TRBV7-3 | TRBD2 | CASSLGRGGRETQYF
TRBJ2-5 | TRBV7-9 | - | CASSLDGQGIETQYF